Sequencing of this T cell receptor beta chain was carried out in a study of OX40 agonist ivuxolimab in advanced cancers. Libraries were prepared by immunoSEQ multiplex PCR; TCRdb keeps only in-frame clonotypes and omits some of them. The sample has around 37,000 clones, roughly 79% seen once. Trimming stripped 0 bases from V and 5 bases from J, with 13 bases between. The CDR3 has 15 residues. CDR1 is MNHEY, CDR2 SVGAGI, per germline. The J gene is TRBJ1-2, the V gene TRBV6-5, with no clear D. Sequencing used CD4+ or CD8+ T cells sorted from blood, obtained in a trial of the OX40 agonist ivuxolimab. This TCR came from an adult with an advanced solid tumor such as melanoma, head and neck, liver or kidney cancer. The CDR3 region has the DNA TGTGCCAGCAGTTACTCGAGATTCACCTCATATGGCTACACCTTC. Translated: CASSYSRFTSYGYTF.